This T cell receptor beta chain was captured by sequencing in a study of blood T cell repertoires in COVID-19. About the study: Both acute and convalescent COVID-19 samples were obtained from the United States, Italy and Spain. From T cells, B-cell-depleted T cells, or PBMCs came the material, which was cDNA or gDNA.

As handled by the study authors: By means of reference gene primer amplification, nucleated cell counts were estimated. Assay used: immunoSEQ multiplex PCR; TCRdb lists only in-frame clones, some missing. V and J calls and clone size are as listed in that table; D and trimming were resolved from the DNA. The sample lists about 200,000 clones, under 90% seen once, with roughly 2.7% in the top ten. CDR1 SNHLY and CDR2 FYNNEI come from the germline V gene. The CDR3 covers 13 residues. Trimming left V 8 bases short and J 3 bases short, with 13 bases between. The TCR originated in a middle-aged woman with active or convalescent COVID-19. The specimen sequenced was peripheral blood. The chain combines TRBV2 with TRBJ2-5; possible D gene TRBD1, 6 bases. In DNA, the CDR3 is TGTGCCAGCGGACAGTCTGGGGAAGAGACCCAGTACTTC. Translated: CASGQSGEETQYF.